These 21 T cell receptor beta chains were sequenced from one sample in a study of EBV T-cell therapy then PD-1 blockade in nasopharyngeal carcinoma. No antigen has been identified for these receptors. Using immunoSEQ multiplex PCR, the repertoire was profiled, and TCRdb retains in-frame clones only, with some absent. This sample yields more than 20,000 clones, of which 82% are seen a single time; 20% to 25% belongs to the top ten. The treatment: AdE1-LMPpoly-expanded autologous EBV-specific T-cell therapy followed by anti-PD-1 nivolumab. The sequencing here drew on CD8+ T cells from blood, taken at day -245 from a patient whose treatment included autologous EBV-specific T cells and nivolumab. The receptors were gathered from a man aged 40-50 years with nasopharyngeal carcinoma.

The gene calls are TRBV7-2 and TRBJ1-5, with D possibly TRBD1 on 5 matching bases. Germline V lookup: CDR1 SGHTA, CDR2 FQGNSA. V was clipped by 5 bases and J by 2 bases, with 13 bases between them. This CDR3 region has 15 residues. The CDR3 nucleotides are TGTGCCAGCAGCGGGAGGGGCGAGGGCAATCAGCCCCAGCATTTT. It encodes CASSGRGEGNQPQHF.

The J gene is TRBJ2-3, the V gene TRBV6-4; 8 bases fit TRBD2. V dropped 4 bases and J dropped 2; count of bases not matched to a gene: 8. From germline, CDR1 is MRHNA and CDR2 SNTAGT. The CDR3 covers 16 residues. In nucleotides, the CDR3 is TGTGCCAGCAGTGCCTCAGCGGGGGCACACACAGATACGCAGTATTTT. It is translated as CASSASAGAHTDTQYF.

J is TRBJ2-3 and V is TRBV6-2 or TRBV6-3, with TRBD2 matching 9 bases. The V gene's germline CDR1 is MNHEY and CDR2 SVGEGT. The J segment lost 2 bases and the V segment lost 6 bases, leaving 3 bases of the junction unmatched. This CDR3 is 14 amino acids long. In DNA form, the CDR3 reads TGTGCCAGCAGCAGACTAGCGGACACAGATACGCAGTATTTT. Its translation is CASSRLADTDTQYF.

This clone was counted a single time. J is TRBJ2-6 and V is TRBV4-3, with no clear D. Trimming cost V 6 bases and J 0 bases, with 9 bases left between them. CDR3 length equals 15 residues. The V gene's germline CDR1 is LGHNA and CDR2 YSLEER. CDR3 region: CASSILSSGANVLTF. The CDR3 nucleotides read TGCGCCAGCAGTATACTTAGCTCTGGGGCCAACGTCCTGACTTTC.

This chain joins TRBV4-2 and TRBJ2-1; 8 bases match TRBD2. Germline V gene data show CDR1 as LGHNA and CDR2 as YNFKEQ. The CDR3 is 17 residues long. V shed 4 bases and J 0 bases; nucleotides not matched to a gene: 8. CDR3 region: CASSPPSGSLSYNEQFF. Written as DNA, the CDR3 is TGTGCCAGCAGCCCACCTAGCGGGTCCCTCTCCTACAATGAGCAGTTCTTC.

This chain uses TRBV7-2 with TRBJ2-6; D uncertain. The CDR3 length is 17 residues. Germline V lookup: CDR1 SGHTA, CDR2 FQGNSA. Trimming pared 1 base from V and 0 bases from J, leaving 10 bases between. The CDR3 nucleotides read TGTGCCAGCAGCTTAGAGGCCAGGAGCTCTGGGGCCAACGTCCTGACTTTC. Its protein product is CASSLEARSSGANVLTF.

The rearrangement links TRBV4-3 to TRBJ2-1; 13 bases agree with TRBD2. With V trimmed by 0 bases and J by 2 bases, 1 base remained unmatched. The CDR3 length is 17 residues. The germline CDR1 and CDR2 sequences are LGHNA and YSLEER. In DNA, the CDR3 is TGCGCCAGCAGCCAAGATACTAGCGGGGGGGCCTACAATGAGCAGTTCTTC. Protein sequence: CASSQDTSGGAYNEQFF.

The sample holds a few counts of this clone. CDR3 loop: CASVAGDSGEAFF. CDR3 DNA sequence: TGTGCCAGCGTTGCAGGGGACTCGGGTGAAGCTTTCTTT. V usage is TRBV6-4 and J usage is TRBJ1-1; possible D gene TRBD1, 6 bases. The germline gives CDR1 MRHNA, CDR2 SNTAGT. This CDR3 is 13 amino acids long. The V gene lost 8 bases and the J gene lost 7 bases, with 17 bases spanning the gap.

The chain employs TRBV27 and TRBJ1-1; D may be TRBD1 (5 bases). Germline-derived CDR1 and CDR2 are MNHEY and SMNVEV (reference sequence). V shed 6 bases and J shed 1 base, with 9 bases lying between them. The length of the CDR3 is 13 residues. CDR3 sequence reads: CASSPRGNTEAFF. The CDR3 nucleotides read TGTGCCAGCAGCCCTAGGGGGAACACTGAAGCTTTCTTT.

This chain links TRBV13 with TRBJ2-7, with TRBD2 matching over 8 bases. This CDR3 has 15 amino acids. Germline V gives CDR1 PRHDT, CDR2 FYEKMQ (reference sequence). Unmatched junction bases numbered 4, after V lost 3 bases and J lost 0 bases. For the CDR3, the DNA is TGTGCCAGCAGCTTTCGCGGGGGGAGCTCCTACGAGCAGTACTTC. Translation: CASSFRGGSSYEQYF.

In this sample, this clone is medium-sized (0.01 to 0.1%). The V gene is TRBV27, the J gene TRBJ2-4; no clear D. Trimming took 4 bases from V and 0 from J, leaving 4 bases between them. Germline V gene sequence: CDR1 MNHEY, CDR2 SMNVEV (reference sequence). CDR3 length: 13 residues. The CDR3 DNA follows: TGTGCCAGCAGTTCTTTAGCCAAAAACATTCAGTACTTC. It encodes CASSSLAKNIQYF.

This clone has a single count. The V gene is TRBV6-5, the J gene TRBJ1-5, with D hard to call. With 8 bases removed from V and 2 bases from J, the gap between germline ends came to 10 bases. The germline CDR1 and CDR2 sequences are MNHEY and SVGAGI. The CDR3 extends over 13 amino acids. CDR3 sequence reads: CASAQYGNQPQHF. The CDR3 region has the DNA TGTGCCAGCGCGCAGTATGGCAATCAGCCCCAGCATTTT.

The CDR3 protein is CASSFDRVSGELFF. The CDR3 DNA is TGTGCCAGCAGTTTCGACAGGGTTTCCGGGGAGCTGTTTTTT. The chain joins TRBV6-2 or TRBV6-3 to TRBJ2-2; 7 nucleotides line up with TRBD1. The V segment lost 4 bases and the J segment 6 bases; nucleotides outside the gene matches: 5. Germline CDR1 and CDR2: MNHEY and SVGEGT. The CDR3 extends over 14 amino acids.

This clone occurred a few times. The genes are TRBV7-9 and TRBJ1-1, with D perhaps TRBD1 (5 bases). The V gene's germline CDR1 is SEHNR and CDR2 FQNEAQ (reference sequence). This CDR3 has 14 amino acids. The V end was cut by 1 base, the J end by 5 bases, with 11 bases between. The CDR3 nucleotides read TGTGCCAGCAGCTTAGGGGCAGGGAGGACTGAAGCTTTCTTT. Translation: CASSLGAGRTEAFF.

The chain links TRBV6-4 to TRBJ2-3; 10 bases fit TRBD1. Germline V lookup: CDR1 MRHNA, CDR2 SNTAGT. The V gene end was trimmed by 3 bases and the J gene end by 4 bases; junction bases not matched to a gene: 7. This CDR3 region has 16 residues. The CDR3 loop reads CASSEGTGEGADTQYF. DNA of the CDR3: TGTGCCAGCAGTGAAGGGACAGGGGAAGGGGCAGATACGCAGTATTTT.

This chain uses TRBV6-5 with TRBJ2-5; TRBD2 might be the D (5 bases). V was shortened by 6 bases and J by 1 base, with 15 bases between the two germline ends. CDR3 length: 15 residues. Germline V gives CDR1 MNHEY, CDR2 SVGAGI. The CDR3 sequence is CASRPREGGQETQYF. The CDR3 DNA sequence: TGTGCCAGCAGACCCCGTGAGGGCGGCCAAGAGACCCAGTACTTC.

This chain joins TRBV7-2 and TRBJ2-3; 9 bases line up with TRBD2. J lost 2 bases, V lost 1 base, and 4 bases had no gene match. The V gene's germline CDR1 is SGHTA and CDR2 FQGNSA. The CDR3 contains 16 residues. The CDR3 DNA is TGTGCCAGCAGCTTAGTTCTAGCGGGGATCACAGATACGCAGTATTTT. Amino acids: CASSLVLAGITDTQYF.

The V and J genes are TRBV7-9 and TRBJ1-1; no clear D gene. Per germline, CDR1 SEHNR and CDR2 FQNEAQ (reference sequence). Trimming took off 2 bases at V and 8 bases at J, with 15 bases between the two ends. This CDR3 has 14 residues. CDR3 region: CASSLRDEVVEAFF. The CDR3 DNA follows: TGTGCCAGCAGCTTAAGGGATGAGGTTGTGGAAGCTTTCTTT.

The chain employs TRBV4-1 and TRBJ1-6, with 7 bases aligning to TRBD1. The CDR3 extends over 14 amino acids. CDR1 and CDR2 from the germline V gene are MGHRA and YSYEKL. Trimming removed 1 base from V and 11 bases from J; junction bases left unmatched: 5. CDR3 amino acids: CASSQGTGWTPLHF. Here the CDR3 DNA reads TGCGCCAGCAGCCAAGGGACAGGTTGGACACCCCTCCACTTT.

J is TRBJ1-2 and V is TRBV15, with D tentatively TRBD1 (5 bases). Germline CDR1 is LNHNV and CDR2 is YYDKDF (reference sequence). V was clipped by 0 bases and J by 1 base, with 12 bases between them. This CDR3 is 16 amino acids long. The CDR3 loop is CATSRDGEGVNYGYTF. The CDR3 DNA reads as TGTGCCACCAGCAGAGATGGGGAAGGGGTTAACTATGGCTACACCTTC.

The chain is built from TRBV6-4 and TRBJ2-2; possibly TRBD2 for D (6 bases). In germline, CDR1 is MRHNA, CDR2 SNTAGT. CDR3 size: 14 residues. Trimming shortened V by 8 bases and J by 6 bases, and 16 bases separated the two germline ends. The CDR3, as DNA: TGTGCCAGCCAGGAGGGGTTAAGTGCCGGGGAGCTGTTTTTT. As protein: CASQEGLSAGELFF.